The present T cell receptor (beta chain) was sequenced within a study of T-cell reconstitution after alpha-beta-depleted transplantation in children. This clonotype was counted only a few times. Unique molecular identifiers tagged the TCRbeta library. MiXCR, applied by TCRdb to the PCR reads, yields one record per CDR3 protein. The sample has approximately 190,000 distinct CDR3 sequences; approximately 8% are singletons. Germline V gene data show CDR1 as ENHRY and CDR2 as SYGVKD. The CDR3 contains 13 residues. With V trimmed by 6 bases and J by 4 bases, 3 bases remained unmatched. Sequencing was performed on PBMCs, mostly from graft donor cells, taken 360 days after TCRalphabeta/CD19-depleted stem cell transplant. The receptor's source is a male patient aged 2 to 9 who had a stem cell transplant for acute myeloid leukemia, so the T cells may come from the graft donor. The chain employs TRBV10-3 and TRBJ2-3; TRBD2 agrees at 8 bases. In DNA, the CDR3 is TGTGCCATCAGCGGGGGGGCCCCAGATACGCAGTATTTT. Translation gives CAISGGAPDTQYF.